This T cell receptor beta chain was captured in a study of T cell responses to AZD1222 COVID-19 vaccine. Of note for this clone: Its antigen is as yet unknown.

Assay used: immunoSEQ multiplex PCR; TCRdb lists only in-frame clones, some missing. Of about 120,000 clones in the sample, 80% to 90% are singletons; the top ten hold around 8.7%. Whole-study results and caveats: Vaccine-related CD4 TCRs covered spike, predominating at 160-218 and 743-854. Increased Spike-specific TCR breadth and depth were observed after two AZD1222 doses. There were mostly white British donors and more females than males, and clonal diversity was possibly underestimated.

The sequence was collected from an adult in good health. The sample was peripheral blood, taken on day 0 of AZD1222 vaccination.

CDR3 sequence: CASSPKTGPATNEKLFF. CDR3 nucleotide sequence: TGTGCCAGCAGCCCAAAGACAGGGCCGGCGACTAATGAAAAACTGTTTTTT. The chain has TRBV21-1 and TRBJ1-4; the listed D gene, TRBD1, was not tested against the DNA. TRBV21-1 is designated a pseudogene. This CDR3 is built from 17 residues.